The table lists the clone carrying this TCR beta chain with many counts. This sample stems from a study of molecular identifiers for immune sequencing clone quantification. At the level of the study: Naive CD8 RNA (approximately 20,000 or 100,000 cells) was divided into five aliquots, with four sequenced.

Naive CD8 T cells, phenotype CD8+CD4-CCR7+CD45RA+, were sorted. TCRdb reanalysed the PCR reads using MiXCR and keeps one entry per CDR3 protein. The table lists about 640,000 distinct CDR3 sequences, about 20% of them singletons. This CDR3 spans 15 amino acids. Germline V lookup: CDR1 SGHVS, CDR2 FNYEAQ. Between the trimmed V and J ends, which lost 4 bases and 0 bases, there was a span of 12 bases. This clonotype was sampled from a human donor in good health. Some libraries in this study had Jurkat cell RNA spiked in. Sequences were obtained from naive CD8+ T cells from blood, with Jurkat cell RNA spiked in. Subset meaning: FACS-sorted CD8+CD4-CCR7+CD45RA+ naive T cells. J is TRBJ1-1 and V is TRBV7-6, with D maybe TRBD1 (5 bases). CDR3 loop: CASSSGEGMNTEAFF. The CDR3 nucleotides are TGTGCCAGCAGCTCGGGGGAGGGGATGAACACTGAAGCTTTCTTT.